This TCR beta chain was captured in a study of blood T cells in healthy people across ages. General study findings and limits: Naive T cell percentage and TCR beta diversity correlated strongly.

On this clonotype: Antigen: not known.

CDR1 is MDHEN, CDR2 SYDVKM, per germline. CDR3 length equals 15 residues. The V end was cut by 2 bases, the J end by 4 bases, with 13 bases between. The use of a sample-barcoded 5' primer and a J-beta primer mix characterized a second PCR of roughly 6 to 12 cycles. TCRdb independently ran MiXCR on the 5' RACE reads; one entry per CDR3 protein. The sample comprises about 1.6 million distinct CDR3 sequences, 30% to 35% of which are singletons, and about 11% rests with the top ten. The V and J genes are TRBV28 and TRBJ2-3; a possible D gene is TRBD2 (6 bases). The specimen was blood. The clonotype originates from a woman aged 25 to 39 in good health. The CDR3 sequence is CASSLGGMLADTQYF. The CDR3 DNA reads as TGTGCCAGCAGTTTAGGCGGGATGCTGGCAGATACGCAGTATTTT.